This TCR beta chain was recovered during a study of cytomegalovirus exposure and HLA in healthy donors. Points from the study as a whole: As a later analysis revealed, most CMV-associated TCR beta chains appeared HLA-restricted.

Primers for the PCR totalled 60 Vbeta and 13 Jbeta. The method was immunoSEQ multiplex PCR; TCRdb's version includes in-frame clones alone and lacks a portion of them. In the table there are about 130,000 clones, roughly 82% of which are singletons. Points on this clone: What it binds is not known.

CDR1 is LNHDA and CDR2 is SQIVND in the germline V gene (reference sequence). V was cut by 6 bases and J by 8 bases, with 14 bases left in between. The CDR3 loop spans 13 amino acids. The receptor was isolated from a woman between 18 and 29 years old in good health and CMV-seropositive. The sample taken for sequencing was PBMCs. The chain joins TRBV19 to TRBJ2-1; tentative D call: TRBD2 (6 bases). The CDR3 here is CASRLADEDEQFF. CDR3 sequence (DNA): TGTGCCAGTAGGTTAGCGGATGAAGATGAGCAGTTCTTC.